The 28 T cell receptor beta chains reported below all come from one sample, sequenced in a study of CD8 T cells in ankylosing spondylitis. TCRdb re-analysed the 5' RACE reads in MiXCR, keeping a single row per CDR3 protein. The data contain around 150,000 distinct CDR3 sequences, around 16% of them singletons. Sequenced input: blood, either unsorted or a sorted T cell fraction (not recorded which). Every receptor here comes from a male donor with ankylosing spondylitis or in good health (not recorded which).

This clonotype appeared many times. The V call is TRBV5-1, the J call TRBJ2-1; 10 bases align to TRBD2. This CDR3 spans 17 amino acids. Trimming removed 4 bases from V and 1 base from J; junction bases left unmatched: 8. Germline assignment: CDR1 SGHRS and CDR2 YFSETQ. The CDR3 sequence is CASSVLAGGGSYNEQFF. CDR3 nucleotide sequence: TGCGCCAGCAGCGTTTTAGCGGGAGGAGGTTCCTACAATGAGCAGTTCTTC.

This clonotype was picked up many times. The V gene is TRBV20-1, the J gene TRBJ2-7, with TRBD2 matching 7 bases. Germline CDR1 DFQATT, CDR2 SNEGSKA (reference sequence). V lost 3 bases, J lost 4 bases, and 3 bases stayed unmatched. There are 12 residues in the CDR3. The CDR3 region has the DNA TGCAGTGCTAGGGGGGGGTTATACGAGCAGTACTTC. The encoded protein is CSARGGLYEQYF.

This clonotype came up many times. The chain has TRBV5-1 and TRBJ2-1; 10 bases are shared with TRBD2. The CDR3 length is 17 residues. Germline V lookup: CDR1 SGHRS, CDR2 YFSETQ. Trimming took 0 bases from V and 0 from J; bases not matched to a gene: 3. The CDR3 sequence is CASSLAPSGSSYNEQFF. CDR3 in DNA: TGCGCCAGCAGCTTGGCTCCTAGCGGGAGCTCCTACAATGAGCAGTTCTTC.

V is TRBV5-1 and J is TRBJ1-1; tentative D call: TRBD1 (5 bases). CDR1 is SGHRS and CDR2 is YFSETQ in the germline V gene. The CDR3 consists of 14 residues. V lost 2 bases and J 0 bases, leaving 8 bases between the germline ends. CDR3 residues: CASSLQDMNTEAFF. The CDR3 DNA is TGCGCCAGCAGCTTACAGGACATGAACACTGAAGCTTTCTTT.

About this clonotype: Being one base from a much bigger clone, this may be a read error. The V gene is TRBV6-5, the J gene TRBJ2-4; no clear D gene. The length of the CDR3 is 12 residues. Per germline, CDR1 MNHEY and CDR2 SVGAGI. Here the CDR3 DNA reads TGTGTCAGCAGCGACGAACTTGACATTCAGTACTTC. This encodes CVSSDELDIQYF.

This CDR3 reads CASSRDRGSDNEQFF. CDR3 bases: TGTGCCAGCAGCCGGGACAGGGGGTCTGACAATGAGCAGTTCTTC. The chain combines TRBV13 with TRBJ2-1, with 11 positions matching TRBD1. V was pared by 5 bases and J by 5 bases, with 5 bases of the junction left unmatched. This CDR3 comprises 15 residues. The germline V gene encodes CDR1 PRHDT and CDR2 FYEKMQ (reference sequence).

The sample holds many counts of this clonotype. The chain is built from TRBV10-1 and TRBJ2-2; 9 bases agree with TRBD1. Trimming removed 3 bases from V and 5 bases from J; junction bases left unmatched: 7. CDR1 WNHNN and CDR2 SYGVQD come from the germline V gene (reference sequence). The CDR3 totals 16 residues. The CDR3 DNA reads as TGCGCCAGCAGTGACCCGGGACAGGGTCCGACCGGGGAGCTGTTTTTT. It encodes CASSDPGQGPTGELFF.

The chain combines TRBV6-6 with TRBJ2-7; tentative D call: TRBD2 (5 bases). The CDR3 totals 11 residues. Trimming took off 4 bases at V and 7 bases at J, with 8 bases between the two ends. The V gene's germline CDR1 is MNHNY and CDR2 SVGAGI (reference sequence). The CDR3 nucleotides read TGTGCCAGCAGTTTCGGGGTGGAGCAGTACTTC. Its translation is CASSFGVEQYF.

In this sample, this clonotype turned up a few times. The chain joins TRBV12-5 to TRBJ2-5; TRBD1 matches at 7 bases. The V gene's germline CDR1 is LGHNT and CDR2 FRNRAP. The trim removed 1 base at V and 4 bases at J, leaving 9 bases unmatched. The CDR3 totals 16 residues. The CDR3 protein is CASGLGDRPFRETQYF. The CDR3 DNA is TGTGCTAGTGGTTTGGGGGACAGACCTTTTCGAGAGACCCAGTACTTC.

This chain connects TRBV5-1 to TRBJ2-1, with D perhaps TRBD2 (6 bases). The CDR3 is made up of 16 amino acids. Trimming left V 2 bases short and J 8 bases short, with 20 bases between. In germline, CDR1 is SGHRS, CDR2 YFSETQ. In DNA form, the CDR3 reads TGCGCCAGCAGCTTTGGAGGGGCAAACAATGGCGATGAGCAGTTCTTC. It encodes CASSFGGANNGDEQFF.

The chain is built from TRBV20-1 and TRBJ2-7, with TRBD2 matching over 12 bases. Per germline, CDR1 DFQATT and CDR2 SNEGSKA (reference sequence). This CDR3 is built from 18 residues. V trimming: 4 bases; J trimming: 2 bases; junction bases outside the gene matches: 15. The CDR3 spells CSATTLFSSGRETYEQYF. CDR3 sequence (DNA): TGCAGTGCTACCACACTCTTCTCTAGCGGGAGGGAAACCTACGAGCAGTACTTC.

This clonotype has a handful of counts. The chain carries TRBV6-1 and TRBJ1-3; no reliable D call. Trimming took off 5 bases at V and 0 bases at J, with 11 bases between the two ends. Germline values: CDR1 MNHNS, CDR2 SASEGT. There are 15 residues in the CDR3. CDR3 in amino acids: CASSRREGSGNTIYF. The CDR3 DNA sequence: TGTGCCAGCAGTCGCCGGGAGGGCTCTGGAAACACCATATATTTT.

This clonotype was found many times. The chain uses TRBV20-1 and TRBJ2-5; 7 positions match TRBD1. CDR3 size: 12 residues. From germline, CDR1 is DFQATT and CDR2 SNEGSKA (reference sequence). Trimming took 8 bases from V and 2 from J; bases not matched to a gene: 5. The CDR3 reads CSLSTGQETQYF. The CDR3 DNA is TGCAGTCTTTCGACAGGGCAAGAGACCCAGTACTTC.

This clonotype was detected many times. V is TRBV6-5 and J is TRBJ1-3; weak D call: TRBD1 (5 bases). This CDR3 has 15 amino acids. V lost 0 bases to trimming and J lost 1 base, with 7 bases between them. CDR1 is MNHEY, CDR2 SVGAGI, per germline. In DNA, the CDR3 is TGTGCCAGCAGTTACTCGTGGGGGTCTGGAAACACCATATATTTT. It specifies CASSYSWGSGNTIYF.

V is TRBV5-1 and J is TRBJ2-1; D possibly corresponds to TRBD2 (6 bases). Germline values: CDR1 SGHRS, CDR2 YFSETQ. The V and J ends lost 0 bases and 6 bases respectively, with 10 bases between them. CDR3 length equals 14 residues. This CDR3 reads CASSLVGAGNEQFF. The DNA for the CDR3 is TGCGCCAGCAGCTTGGTGGGAGCGGGCAATGAGCAGTTCTTC.

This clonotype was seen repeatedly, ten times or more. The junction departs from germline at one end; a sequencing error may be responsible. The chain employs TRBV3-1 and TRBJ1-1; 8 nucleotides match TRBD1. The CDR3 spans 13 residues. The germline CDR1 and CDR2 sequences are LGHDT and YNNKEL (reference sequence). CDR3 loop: CASSQDPGTGNLF. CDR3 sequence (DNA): TGTGCCAGCAGCCAAGATCCGGGGACAGGCAACCTCTTT.

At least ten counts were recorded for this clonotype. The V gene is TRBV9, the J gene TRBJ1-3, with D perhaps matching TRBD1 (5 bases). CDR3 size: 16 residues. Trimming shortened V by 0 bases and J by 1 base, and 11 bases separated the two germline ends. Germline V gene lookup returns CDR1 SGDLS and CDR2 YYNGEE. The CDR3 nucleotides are TGTGCCAGCAGCGTAGAACCAGGGAGTTCTGGAAACACCATATATTTT. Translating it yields CASSVEPGSSGNTIYF.

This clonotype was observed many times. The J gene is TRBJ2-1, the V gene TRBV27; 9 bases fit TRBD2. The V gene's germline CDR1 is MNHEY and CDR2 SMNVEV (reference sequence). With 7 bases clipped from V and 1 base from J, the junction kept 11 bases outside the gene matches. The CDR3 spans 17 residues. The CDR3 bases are TGTGCCAGCACTCCTTCGCTAGCGGGAATGTCCTACAATGAGCAGTTCTTC. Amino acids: CASTPSLAGMSYNEQFF.

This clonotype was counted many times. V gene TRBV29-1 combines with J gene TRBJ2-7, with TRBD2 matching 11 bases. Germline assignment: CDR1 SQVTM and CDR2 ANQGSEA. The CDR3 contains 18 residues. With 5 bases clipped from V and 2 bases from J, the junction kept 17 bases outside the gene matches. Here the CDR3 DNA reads TGCAGCGTTCAATGGCCCCCCCTACTAGCGGGAGTCCCCTACGAGCAGTACTTC. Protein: CSVQWPPLLAGVPYEQYF.

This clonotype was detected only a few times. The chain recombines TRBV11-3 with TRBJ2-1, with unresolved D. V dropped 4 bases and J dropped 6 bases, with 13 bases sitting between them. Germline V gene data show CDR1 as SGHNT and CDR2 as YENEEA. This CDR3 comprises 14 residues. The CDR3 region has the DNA TGTGCCAGCAGCTCGTCTCAAGACCCCAATGAGCAGTTCTTC. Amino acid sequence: CASSSSQDPNEQFF.

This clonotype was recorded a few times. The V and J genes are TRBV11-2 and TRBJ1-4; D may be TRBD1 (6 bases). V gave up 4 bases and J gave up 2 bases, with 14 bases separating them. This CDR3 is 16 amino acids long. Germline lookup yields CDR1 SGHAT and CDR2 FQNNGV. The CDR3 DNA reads TGTGCCAGCAGCTCTCTTACAGGGAGGACTAATGAAAAACTGTTTTTT. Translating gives CASSSLTGRTNEKLFF.

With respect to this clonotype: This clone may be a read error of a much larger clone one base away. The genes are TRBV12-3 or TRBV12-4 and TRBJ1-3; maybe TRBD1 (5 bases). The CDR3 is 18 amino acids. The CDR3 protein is CARSLARGSLRSGNTIYF. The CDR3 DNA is TGTGCCCGCAGTTTAGCGAGGGGTAGCCTTCGCTCTGGAAACACCATATATTTT.

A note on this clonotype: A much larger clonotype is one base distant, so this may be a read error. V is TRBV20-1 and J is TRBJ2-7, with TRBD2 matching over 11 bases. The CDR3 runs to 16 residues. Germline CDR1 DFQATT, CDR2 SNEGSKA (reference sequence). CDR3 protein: CSARDLSGRAFYEQHF. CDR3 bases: TGCAGTGCTAGAGATCTTAGCGGGAGGGCCTTCTACGAGCAGCACTTC.

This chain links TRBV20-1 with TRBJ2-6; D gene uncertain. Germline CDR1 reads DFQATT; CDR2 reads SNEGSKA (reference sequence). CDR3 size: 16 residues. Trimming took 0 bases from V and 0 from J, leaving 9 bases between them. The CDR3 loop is CSARDMYGSGANVLTF. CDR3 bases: TGCAGTGCTAGAGATATGTACGGCTCTGGGGCCAACGTCCTGACTTTC.

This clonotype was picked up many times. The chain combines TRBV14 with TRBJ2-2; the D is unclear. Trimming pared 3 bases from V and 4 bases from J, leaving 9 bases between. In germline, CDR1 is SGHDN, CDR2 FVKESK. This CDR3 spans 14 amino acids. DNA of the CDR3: TGTGCCAGCAGCCAGCACGCCAGCACCGGGGAGCTGTTTTTT. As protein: CASSQHASTGELFF.

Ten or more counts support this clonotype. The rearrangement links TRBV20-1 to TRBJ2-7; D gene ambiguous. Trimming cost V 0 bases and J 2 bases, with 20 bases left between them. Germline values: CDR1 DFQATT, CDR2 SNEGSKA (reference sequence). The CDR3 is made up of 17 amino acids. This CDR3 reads CSARDPVRATSAYEQYF. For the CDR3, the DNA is TGCAGTGCTAGAGATCCGGTTCGGGCTACGTCCGCCTACGAGCAGTACTTC.

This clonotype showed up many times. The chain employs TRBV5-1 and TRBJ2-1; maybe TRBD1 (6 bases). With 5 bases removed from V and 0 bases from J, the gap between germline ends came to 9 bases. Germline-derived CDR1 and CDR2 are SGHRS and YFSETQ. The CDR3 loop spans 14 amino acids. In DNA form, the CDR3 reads TGCGCCAGCAGGGAGACAGGCTCCTACAATGAGCAGTTCTTC. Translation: CASRETGSYNEQFF.

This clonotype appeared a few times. CDR3 DNA: TGTGCCAGCAGCTCCGGGCTGGTCAATGAGCAGTTCTTC. Protein product: CASSSGLVNEQFF. This chain links TRBV7-2 with TRBJ2-1; D call uncertain. The CDR3 is made up of 13 amino acids. Germline V lookup: CDR1 SGHTA, CDR2 FQGNSA. V lost 4 bases and J lost 6, with 10 bases in between.